Included here is one TCR beta chain sequence, with context. Other nucleotide sequences in the sample specify the same CDR3. These data come from a study of blood T cell repertoires in COVID-19. The wider study: Acute and convalescent COVID-19 samples came from the United States, Italy and Spain. The analysed material was cDNA or gDNA that came from T cells, B-cell-depleted T cells, or PBMCs.

Authors' processing steps: Estimation of nucleated cell counts was performed using reference gene primer amplification. Profiled with immunoSEQ multiplex PCR; TCRdb holds only in-frame clones, not every one. From that table come the V and J calls and clone size; the DNA was used to work out D and trimming. The profile shows tens of thousands of clones, about 90% of them singletons. Germline values: CDR1 LGHDT, CDR2 YNNKEL (reference sequence). With 0 bases removed from V and 4 bases from J, the gap between germline ends came to 9 bases. This CDR3 is built from 14 residues. Sequencing input: peripheral blood. The TCR was taken from a human donor in a cohort sampled during active COVID-19. The chain carries TRBV3-1 (or the pseudogene TRBV3-2) and TRBJ1-2; D unclear. CDR3: CASSQDVVSYGYTF. The CDR3 coding sequence is TGTGCCAGCAGCCAAGATGTAGTCTCCTATGGCTACACCTTC.